Shown below are 17 T cell receptor beta chains from a single sample sequenced in a study of immune heterogeneity within non-small cell lung tumors. Template was bulk tumor genomic DNA, 450 to 750 ng per sample. During surgery, several far-apart biopsies were obtained from every primary tumor. Patients underwent curative surgery for untreated, newly diagnosed non-small cell lung cancer. TCR beta CDR3 amplification used multiplex PCR with 32 V and 13 J primers. TCRdb used MiXCR to reprocess the multiplex PCR reads, holding one entry per CDR3 protein. The sample lists approximately 14,000 distinct CDR3 sequences; roughly 30% were seen once. Sequencing was performed on lung tumor tissue. The receptors originated from a man in his forties with non-small cell lung cancer.

This clonotype was found once. Germline is not matched at one junction end, which may reflect a read error. V usage is TRBV19 and J usage is TRBJ2-7; no reliable D call. Germline V lookup: CDR1 LNHDA, CDR2 SQIVND (reference sequence). The CDR3 runs to 12 residues. The CDR3, as DNA: TGTACCAGTAGTCCGGGTTCGTACGAGCAGTACTTC. Residues: CTSSPGSYEQYF.

This clonotype is medium-sized in the sample. The chain employs TRBV11-3 and TRBJ2-1; 8 nucleotides match TRBD2. V lost 5 bases and J lost 0; bases outside the gene matches: 9. CDR3 size: 17 residues. Germline CDR1 reads SGHNT; CDR2 reads YENEEA. Here the CDR3 reads CASSARGSGSSYNEQFF. DNA for the CDR3: TGTGCCAGCAGCGCTAGAGGGAGCGGGAGCTCCTACAATGAGCAGTTCTTC.

Turning to this clonotype: This sequence may be a read error, since a much larger clone differs from it by one base. The chain is built from TRBV5-1 and TRBJ2-7; TRBD1 agrees at 11 bases. The V segment lost 10 bases and the J segment 2 bases; nucleotides outside the gene matches: 11. There are 15 residues in the CDR3. Germline V lookup: CDR1 SGHRS, CDR2 YFSETQ. DNA of the CDR3: TGCGCCGGCACACTTGGGGACAGGGGGGCCTACGAGCAGTACTTC. This encodes CAGTLGDRGAYEQYF.

This clonotype was detected many times. This chain joins TRBV3-2 and TRBJ2-7. TRBV3-2 is an annotated pseudogene. This CDR3 region has 13 residues. CDR3 bases: TGTGCCAGCAGCCAAGAGGTCCGCTACGAGCAGTACTTC. Translation: CASSQEVRYEQYF.

Worth noting for this clonotype: A much larger clone lies a single base off, so this may be a read error. It is likely a read error, because the conserved phenylalanine at the end of the CDR3 is missing. The J gene is TRBJ1-3, the V gene TRBV3-1; 9 bases are a match to TRBD1. The CDR3 contains 16 residues. The junction had 4 bases not matched to a gene; V was cut back by 3 bases and J by 1 base. Germline CDR1 and CDR2: LGHDT and YNNKEL (reference sequence). The chain's CDR3 is CASSHEGQGSGNTIYL. DNA of the CDR3: TGTGCCAGCAGCCACGAAGGACAGGGGTCTGGAAACACCATATATCTT.

As to this clonotype: A much larger clone lies one base from this, so it may be a read error. V and J are TRBV27 and TRBJ1-4; D may be TRBD1 (6 bases). Germline CDR1 and CDR2: MNHEY and SMNVEV (reference sequence). This CDR3 region has 14 residues. The CDR3 here is CASRGAMANEKMFF. The CDR3 region has the DNA TGTGCCAGCAGGGGGGCAATGGCTAATGAAAAAATGTTTTTT.

As regards this clonotype: This may be a read error, as it is one base from a much larger clone. This rearrangement joins TRBV18 to TRBJ2-7; no clear D gene. Per germline, CDR1 KGHSH and CDR2 LQKENI. This CDR3 comprises 14 residues. Written as DNA, the CDR3 is TGTGCCAGCTCACCACAGACCGGGTCCTACGAGAAGTACTTC. Amino acids: CASSPQTGSYEKYF.

This clonotype was seen at least ten times. This chain uses TRBV20-1 with TRBJ2-2, with 10 positions matching TRBD2. CDR3 length equals 14 residues. The J segment lost 4 bases and the V segment lost 3 bases, leaving 2 bases of the junction unmatched. Germline assignment: CDR1 DFQATT and CDR2 SNEGSKA (reference sequence). This chain's CDR3 is CSARQREGTGELFF. The DNA for the CDR3 is TGCAGTGCTAGGCAGCGGGAGGGCACCGGGGAGCTGTTTTTT.

This clonotype was recorded a few times. This chain joins TRBV7-2 and TRBJ1-4; no clear D. The CDR3 spans 13 residues. Trimming cost V 3 bases and J 7 bases, with 9 bases left between them. Germline-derived CDR1 and CDR2 are SGHTA and FQGNSA. In nucleotides, the CDR3 is TGTGCCAGCAGCTTCGGCAGGCCTGAAAAACTGTTTTTT. Translation: CASSFGRPEKLFF.

This clonotype showed up many times. The V gene is TRBV10-3, the J gene TRBJ1-1; 7 bases align to TRBD1. This CDR3 spans 15 amino acids. Trimming took 3 bases from V and 1 from J; bases not matched to a gene: 5. Per the germline V gene, CDR1 is ENHRY and CDR2 is SYGVKD. CDR3 bases: TGTGCCATCAGTGACCCGGGACAGTCGAACACTGAAGCTTTCTTT. Translating gives CAISDPGQSNTEAFF.

At least ten counts were recorded for this clonotype. The DNA of the CDR3 is TGCGCCAGCAGCCAAGACCGGGACAGCCGCTACACCTTC. This encodes CASSQDRDSRYTF. The chain recombines TRBV4-3 with TRBJ1-2; 7 nucleotides agree with TRBD1. The germline gives CDR1 LGHNA, CDR2 YSLEER. The CDR3 contains 13 residues. Trimming removed 0 bases from V and 9 bases from J; junction bases left unmatched: 4.

By share, this clonotype counts as medium-sized. V gene TRBV19 combines with J gene TRBJ1-1; D gene unclear. Germline CDR1 reads LNHDA; CDR2 reads SQIVND (reference sequence). This CDR3 spans 13 amino acids. V was pared by 3 bases and J by 1 base, with 6 bases between. The CDR3 bases are TGTGCCAGTAGTATCGGCACGAACACTGAAGCTTTCTTT. It yields the protein CASSIGTNTEAFF.

To note about this clonotype: A junction end diverges from the germline sequence, so it may reflect a read error. The rearrangement links TRBV6-2 or TRBV6-3 to TRBJ2-6; D might be TRBD1 (5 bases). The CDR3 totals 18 residues. CDR1 and CDR2 (germline): MNHEY, SVGEGT. CDR3 loop: CSSSDHPGTASGANVLPF. The CDR3, as DNA: TGTTCCAGCAGCGATCACCCCGGCACGGCGTCTGGGGCCAACGTCCTGCCTTTC.

In this sample, this clonotype turned up many times. The chain couples TRBV5-1 to TRBJ1-4; a possible D gene is TRBD1 (5 bases). Germline loops: CDR1 SGHRS, CDR2 YFSETQ. V lost 7 bases and J 7 bases, leaving 20 bases between the germline ends. This CDR3 is built from 15 residues. CDR3 in amino acids: CASGAEMGGREKLFF. The CDR3 DNA reads as TGCGCCAGCGGCGCTGAAATGGGGGGTCGTGAAAAACTGTTTTTT.

This clonotype counts as medium-sized. The gene calls are TRBV10-3 and TRBJ2-7, with 7 bases identical to TRBD2. The CDR3 loop spans 13 amino acids. V was pared by 8 bases and J by 6 bases, with 10 bases of the junction left unmatched. Germline loops: CDR1 ENHRY, CDR2 SYGVKD. DNA for the CDR3: TGTGCCATCTCGCGGGAGTCTTTTGTCGAGCAGTACTTC. This gives the protein CAISRESFVEQYF.

This clonotype has at least ten counts. The V and J genes are TRBV12-3 or TRBV12-4 and TRBJ1-5, with 7 bases that match TRBD1. The CDR3 runs 14 residues. V dropped 6 bases and J dropped 1; count of bases not matched to a gene: 3. The CDR3 nucleotides read TGTGCCAGCAGGGGCAGGGGGAGCAATCAGCCCCAGCATTTT. This gives the protein CASRGRGSNQPQHF.

This clonotype is medium-sized in the sample. The chain has TRBV27 and TRBJ2-1; D may be TRBD2 (5 bases). V lost 6 bases and J lost 4, with 7 bases in between. The CDR3 covers 12 residues. The germline V gene encodes CDR1 MNHEY and CDR2 SMNVEV (reference sequence). CDR3 protein: CASRSGYNEQFF. CDR3 nucleotide sequence: TGTGCCAGCAGAAGCGGTTACAATGAGCAGTTCTTC.